The T cell receptor beta chain under discussion was sequenced for a study of cytomegalovirus exposure and HLA in healthy donors. Study summary: There were some 400 genotyped donors. Of these, roughly 82% fell in the genetic ancestry cluster associated with self-reported Caucasian donors. Study findings and constraints: When analyzed later, the rates of TCR association showed variation by HLA locus, with DRB1 the most and HLA-C the fewest. Donors were assumed by presence/absence analyses to have roughly uniform sequencing depth. An observed cluster of highly shared sequence variants was recorded as a likely sequencing artifact.

V lost 3 bases to trimming and J lost 0 bases, with 12 bases between them. Germline V CDR1 and CDR2: KGHSH, LQKENI. This CDR3 is 16 amino acids long. PCR primers comprised 60 Vbeta and 13 Jbeta primers. Only in-frame clones appear in the TCRdb table, and some are missing; sequencing was by immunoSEQ multiplex PCR. In total, the table holds about 200,000 clones. A remark on this clone: As yet, its antigen is unknown.

Sequences were obtained from PBMCs. The sequence derives from a girl aged 2-10 years in good health and CMV-seropositive. The V gene is TRBV18, the J gene TRBJ1-3, with D unclear. The DNA of the CDR3 is TGTGCCAGCTCACCTCAACTTTCCGACTCTGGAAACACCATATATTTT. Its protein is CASSPQLSDSGNTIYF. Supplemented by reference TRBV18 and TRBJ1-3, the full variable domain reads NAGVMQNPRHLVRRRGQEARLRCSPMKGHSHVYWYRQLPEEGLKFMVYLQKENIIDESGMPKERFSAEFPKEGPSILRIQQVVRGDSAAYFCASSPQLSDSGNTIYFGEGSWLTVV.